These T cell receptor beta chains were read from a single sample in a study of beta chain features in type 1 diabetes. Profiled with immunoSEQ multiplex PCR; TCRdb holds only in-frame clones, not every one. This sample has about 160,000 clones; approximately 8% occur once, and the top ten carry about 0.95%. Input material: central memory CD4+ T cells from blood. The receptors were gathered from a woman in her forties with type 1 diabetes. CDR3s leave out the opening cysteine and the closing phenylalanine or tryptophan. Each record gives: CDR3 length, V gene, J gene, CDR3 protein.

length: 16; V: TRBV5-1; J: TRBJ2-1; CDR3: ASSSIGAGSSSYNEQF
length: 13; V: TRBV30; J: TRBJ2-1; CDR3: AWRRGPGSYNEQF
length: 11; V: TRBV14; J: TRBJ2-7; CDR3: ASSQDRLTEQY
length: 14; V: TRBV9; J: TRBJ2-3; CDR3: ASSAPAGASTDTQY
length: 12; V: TRBV10-3; J: TRBJ2-7; CDR3: AIRGEGQGVEQY
length: 13; V: TRBV9; J: TRBJ2-5; CDR3: ASSLQIGSRETQY
length: 12; V: TRBV27; J: TRBJ1-2; CDR3: ASSPNRGLSGYT
length: 13; V: TRBV9; J: TRBJ2-7; CDR3: ASSAQREPSYEQY
length: 10; V: TRBV28; J: TRBJ1-5; CDR3: ASSLSGKPQH
length: 13; V: TRBV2; J: TRBJ2-1; CDR3: ASSKRGPTGNEQF
length: 11; V: TRBV30; J: TRBJ1-5; CDR3: AWSKRRDQPQH
length: 9; V: TRBV25-1; J: TRBJ2-7; CDR3: ATSRGDEQY
length: 13; V: TRBV19; J: TRBJ2-1; CDR3: ASTTSGGPSYEQF
length: 13; V: TRBV5-1; J: TRBJ2-7; CDR3: ASSLGSSDGYEQY
length: 10; V: TRBV7-2; J: TRBJ1-5; CDR3: ASGQQNQPQH
length: 13; V: TRBV15; J: TRBJ2-7; CDR3: ATSRDPFSGDEQY
length: 14; V: TRBV4-3; J: TRBJ2-5; CDR3: ASSRGASGGQETQY
length: 12; V: TRBV5-1; J: TRBJ1-5; CDR3: ASSPGTNNQPQH
length: 10; V: TRBV10-3; J: TRBJ1-6; CDR3: AISEGNSPLH
length: 12; V: TRBV9; J: TRBJ2-7; CDR3: ASSPPWPPYEQY
length: 11; V: TRBV7-2; J: TRBJ2-5; CDR3: ASSFKGEETQY
length: 13; V: TRBV25-1; J: TRBJ2-1; CDR3: ASSAKNSSYNEQF
length: 14; V: TRBV6-6; J: TRBJ2-1; CDR3: ASSYSGSGRGVEQF
length: 13; V: TRBV27; J: TRBJ2-7; CDR3: ASRGFGGRLGEQY
length: 13; V: TRBV7-6; J: TRBJ1-2; CDR3: ASSLSGTANYGYT
length: 15; V: TRBV7-9; J: TRBJ1-4; CDR3: ASSLERGLGTNEKLF
length: 13; V: TRBV5-4; J: TRBJ1-1; CDR3: AMRRGGRIGAEAF
length: 12; V: TRBV7-9; J: TRBJ1-2; CDR3: ASSSGTATYGYT
length: 13; V: TRBV28; J: TRBJ2-3; CDR3: ASRGTSGRGDTQY
length: 11; V: TRBV7-2; J: TRBJ2-5; CDR3: ASSSGTLKTQY
length: 16; V: TRBV12-5; J: TRBJ1-1; CDR3: ASGPDRLGRFGTAEAF
length: 12; V: TRBV7-2; J: TRBJ1-1; CDR3: ASSFDRVGTEAF
length: 12; V: TRBV5-4; J: TRBJ2-6; CDR3: ASNPGTGGNVLT
length: 11; V: TRBV5-1; J: TRBJ1-2; CDR3: ASSPTSGVGYT
length: 15; V: TRBV5-4; J: TRBJ2-2; CDR3: ATHQRGGSKDTGELF
length: 12; V: TRBV4-1; J: TRBJ1-2; CDR3: ASTPGTGSYGYT
length: 15; V: TRBV18; J: TRBJ2-1; CDR3: ASSPTYRSELYNEQF
length: 11; V: TRBV30; J: TRBJ1-1; CDR3: AWSVGGTTEAF
length: 13; V: TRBV28; J: TRBJ2-1; CDR3: ASRWGGSGLNEQF
length: 14; V: TRBV28; J: TRBJ1-2; CDR3: ASRPASSTGNYGYT